These 5 T cell receptor beta chains were all obtained from the same sample, sequenced in a study of glioma-infiltrating T cells after dendritic cell vaccination. TCRdb's copy holds only in-frame clones and misses some; the assay was immunoSEQ multiplex PCR. The table records approximately 82,000 clones, 80% to 90% of them present only once. The input for sequencing was blood, taken before dendritic cell vaccination. Every receptor here comes from a human donor with glioblastoma.

The V gene is TRBV6-4, the J gene TRBJ1-1; no definite D call. This CDR3 is 13 amino acids long. V gave up 4 bases and J gave up 4 bases, with 10 bases separating them. Germline V gives CDR1 MRHNA, CDR2 SNTAGT. For the CDR3, the DNA is TGTGCCAGCAGTGTGACCAGAGGCACTGAAGCTTTCTTT. As protein: CASSVTRGTEAFF.

This clone turned up a few times. The rearrangement joins TRBV9 to TRBJ2-5, with 11 bases that match TRBD2. The junction had 7 bases not matched to a gene; V was cut back by 4 bases and J by 5 bases. The CDR3 contains 15 residues. Germline assignment: CDR1 SGDLS and CDR2 YYNGEE. The CDR3 DNA is TGTGCCAGCAGCTTGGATAGCGGGAGGGGGGAGACCCAGTACTTC. Translating gives CASSLDSGRGETQYF.

The V gene is TRBV27, the J gene TRBJ1-6; maybe TRBD1 (6 bases). Germline V gene data show CDR1 as MNHEY and CDR2 as SMNVEV (reference sequence). Trimming stripped 5 bases from V and 6 bases from J, with 11 bases between. The CDR3 has 14 amino acids. CDR3 in amino acids: CASSIRGSNSPLHF. In DNA, the CDR3 is TGTGCCAGCAGTATCAGGGGTTCTAATTCACCCCTCCACTTT.

In this sample, this clone turned up once. The chain recombines TRBV5-1 with TRBJ2-3, with 9 bases that match TRBD2. CDR3 size: 16 residues. With V trimmed by 6 bases and J by 7 bases, 15 bases remained unmatched. Germline V gene data show CDR1 as SGHRS and CDR2 as YFSETQ. CDR3: CASTVALAGGPNTQYF. The CDR3 DNA is TGCGCCAGCACGGTTGCGCTCGCGGGAGGGCCGAATACGCAGTATTTT.

The chain combines TRBV2 with TRBJ1-6; 7 bases line up with TRBD1. Losses at the gene ends were 3 bases for V and 9 bases for J; bases not matched to a gene: 5. Germline assignment: CDR1 SNHLY and CDR2 FYNNEI. This CDR3 has 14 amino acids. The chain's CDR3 is CASSELGDSSPLHF. The CDR3 region has the DNA TGTGCCAGCAGTGAGCTGGGGGACAGTTCACCCCTCCACTTT. The whole variable domain, remainder taken from reference TRBV2 and TRBJ1-6, is EPEVTQTPSHQVTQMGQEVILRCVPISNHLYFYWYRQILGQKVEFLVSFYNNEISEKSEIFDDQFSVERPDGSNFTLKIRSTKLEDSAMYFCASSELGDSSPLHFGNGTRLTVT.